The count of the clone carrying this TCR beta chain is one. Its antigen is not identified. This record belongs to a study of post-analysis software for immune sequencing data. Study overall: Patients had relapsing-remitting, secondary progressive or progressive-relapsing multiple sclerosis; some lacked subtype. Study results and limitations: Pronounced co-clustering by F measure was evident among identically batched samples. Patients with multiple sclerosis recorded significantly lower normalized Chao1 diversity than controls, the study found. Compared with controls, patients had more of five TRBV segments, including TRBV5-6, TRBV5-1 and TRBV20-1.

Included in the TCR beta cDNA libraries were unique molecular identifiers. Researchers reported a few hundred thousand cDNA molecules coming from roughly 0.93 to 9.6 million T cells. MiXCR, run by TCRdb on the PCR reads, gives a single entry per CDR3 protein. The table shows some 800,000 distinct CDR3 sequences, with just over 45% occurring only once. Trimming took 1 base from V and 0 from J, leaving 8 bases between them. This CDR3 is 15 amino acids long. Germline assignment: CDR1 LGHNA and CDR2 YNFKEQ. This sequence was found in a girl aged 10 to 17 with multiple sclerosis. Specimen: blood. The chain is built from TRBV4-2 and TRBJ2-3; TRBD1 or TRBD2 may be the D gene (5 bases each). CDR3 in amino acids: CASSQAGPSTDTQYF. Here the CDR3 DNA reads TGTGCCAGCAGCCAAGCGGGACCTAGCACAGATACGCAGTATTTT.